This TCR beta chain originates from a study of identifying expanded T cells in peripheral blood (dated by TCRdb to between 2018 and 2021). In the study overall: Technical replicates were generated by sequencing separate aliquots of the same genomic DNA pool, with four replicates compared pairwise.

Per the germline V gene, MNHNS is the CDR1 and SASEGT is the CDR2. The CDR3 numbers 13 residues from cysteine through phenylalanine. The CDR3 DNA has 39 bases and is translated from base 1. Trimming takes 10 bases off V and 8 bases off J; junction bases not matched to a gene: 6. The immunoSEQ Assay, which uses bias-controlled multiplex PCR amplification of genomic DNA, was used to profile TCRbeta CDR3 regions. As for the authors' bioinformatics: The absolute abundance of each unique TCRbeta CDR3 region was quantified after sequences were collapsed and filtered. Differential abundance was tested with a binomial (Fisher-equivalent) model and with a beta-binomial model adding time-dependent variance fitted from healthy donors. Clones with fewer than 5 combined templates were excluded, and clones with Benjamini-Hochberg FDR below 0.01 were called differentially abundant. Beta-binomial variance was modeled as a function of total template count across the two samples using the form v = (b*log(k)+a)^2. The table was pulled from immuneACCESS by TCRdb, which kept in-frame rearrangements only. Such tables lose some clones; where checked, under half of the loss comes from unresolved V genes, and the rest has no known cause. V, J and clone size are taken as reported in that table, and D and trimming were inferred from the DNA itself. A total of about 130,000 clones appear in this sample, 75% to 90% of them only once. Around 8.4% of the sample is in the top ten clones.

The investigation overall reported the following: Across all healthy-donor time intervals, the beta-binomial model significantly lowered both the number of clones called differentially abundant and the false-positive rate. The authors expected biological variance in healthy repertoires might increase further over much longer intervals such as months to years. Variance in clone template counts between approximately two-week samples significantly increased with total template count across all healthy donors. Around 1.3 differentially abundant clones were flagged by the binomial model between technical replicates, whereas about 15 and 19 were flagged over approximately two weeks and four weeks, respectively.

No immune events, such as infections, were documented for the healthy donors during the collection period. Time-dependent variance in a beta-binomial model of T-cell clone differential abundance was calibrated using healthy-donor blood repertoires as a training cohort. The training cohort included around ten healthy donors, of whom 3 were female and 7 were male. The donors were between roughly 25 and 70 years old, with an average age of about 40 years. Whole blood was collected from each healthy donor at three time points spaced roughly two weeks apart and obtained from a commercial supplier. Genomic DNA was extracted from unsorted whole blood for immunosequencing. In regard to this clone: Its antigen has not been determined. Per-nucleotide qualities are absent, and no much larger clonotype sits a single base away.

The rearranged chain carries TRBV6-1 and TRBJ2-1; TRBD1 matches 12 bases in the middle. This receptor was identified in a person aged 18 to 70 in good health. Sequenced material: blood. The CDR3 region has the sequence CATRDRGHDEQFF. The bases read TGTGCCACCCGGGACAGGGGGCACGATGAGCAGTTCTTC.